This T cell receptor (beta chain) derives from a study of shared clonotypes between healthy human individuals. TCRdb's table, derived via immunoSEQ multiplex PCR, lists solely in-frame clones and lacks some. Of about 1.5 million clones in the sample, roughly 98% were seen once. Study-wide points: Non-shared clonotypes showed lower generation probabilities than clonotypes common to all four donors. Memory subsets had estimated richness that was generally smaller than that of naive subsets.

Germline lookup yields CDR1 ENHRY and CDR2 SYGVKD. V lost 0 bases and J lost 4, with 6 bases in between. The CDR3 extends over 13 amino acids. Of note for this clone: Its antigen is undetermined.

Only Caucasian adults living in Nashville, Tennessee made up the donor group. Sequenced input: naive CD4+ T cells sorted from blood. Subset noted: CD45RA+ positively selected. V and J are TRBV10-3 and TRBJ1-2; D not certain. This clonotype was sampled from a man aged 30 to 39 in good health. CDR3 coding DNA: TGTGCCATCAGTGAGTCGAGGAGCTATGGCTACACCTTC. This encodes CAISESRSYGYTF.